Listed below are T cell receptor beta chains from one sample, sequenced in a study of T cells in narcolepsy. TCRdb's copy holds only in-frame clones and misses some; the assay was immunoSEQ multiplex PCR. The sample holds about 41,000 clones, 70% to 90% seen once. The specimen sequenced was CD45RA- memory CD4+ T cells from PBMCs. These TCRs come from a human donor with narcolepsy. The CDR3 runs from the conserved cysteine through the conserved F or W.

TRBV6-1,TRBJ1-5,CASSEPGGGAQHF
TRBV19,TRBJ1-4,CASSNGQGAAVSNEKLFF
TRBV11-2,TRBJ1-2,CASSWEDYGYTF
TRBV7-2,TRBJ2-1,CASSFSLEGVRGEQFF
TRBV5-4,TRBJ2-2,CASSLGVNAGELFF
TRBV6-1,TRBJ1-6,CASSDASPLHF
TRBV6-5,TRBJ1-1,CASSSGGEAFF
TRBV6-6,TRBJ2-7,CASSWMGDTYEQYF
TRBV5-1,TRBJ2-1,CASSPGRMREQFF
TRBV4-1,TRBJ1-2,CASSSTGGYGYTF
TRBV6-5,TRBJ1-1,CASSSLGNTEAFF